A single sample is the source of the 17 T cell receptor beta chains below, sequenced in a study of blood T cells in healthy people across ages. Primed by a sample-barcoded 5' primer and a J-beta primer mix, a second PCR proceeded for 7 to 11 cycles. TCRdb recomputed calls from the 5' RACE reads with MiXCR, one row per CDR3 protein. The sample lists around 800,000 distinct CDR3 sequences; roughly 44% were seen once. The sample consisted of blood. Every receptor here comes from a man aged 60 to 75 in good health.

The chain uses TRBV28 and TRBJ1-6; D remains ambiguous. The CDR3 has 16 residues. Germline V CDR1 and CDR2: MDHEN, SYDVKM. Deletions cut 3 bases from V and 0 bases from J, with 9 bases between. In nucleotides, the CDR3 is TGTGCCAGCAGTTTGGTGCAAAGCTCCTATAATTCACCCCTCCACTTT. It is translated as CASSLVQSSYNSPLHF.

The chain recombines TRBV20-1 with TRBJ2-7; TRBD2 matches at 7 bases. The CDR3 totals 14 residues. Germline loops: CDR1 DFQATT, CDR2 SNEGSKA (reference sequence). V lost 0 bases and J lost 3; bases outside the gene matches: 5. The CDR3 reads CSARDSGGNYEQYF. The CDR3 region has the DNA TGCAGTGCTAGAGATTCGGGGGGAAACTACGAGCAGTACTTC.

The CDR3 DNA sequence: TGTGCCAGCAGCCTCCCGGGGGCGAGCACAGATACGCAGTATTTT. This translates into CASSLPGASTDTQYF. V gene TRBV7-2 combines with J gene TRBJ2-3, with D perhaps given as TRBD1 or TRBD2 (6 bases each). The CDR3 runs to 15 residues. Germline V gene lookup returns CDR1 SGHTA and CDR2 FQGNSA. V dropped 5 bases and J dropped 0 bases, with 12 bases sitting between them.

The chain uses TRBV5-1 and TRBJ2-7; a weak D match, TRBD1 (6 bases). Germline lookup yields CDR1 SGHRS and CDR2 YFSETQ. Trimming shortened V by 2 bases and J by 0 bases, and 12 bases separated the two germline ends. CDR3 length equals 15 residues. The CDR3 loop reads CASSFTGHGSYEQYF. The DNA of the CDR3 is TGCGCCAGCAGCTTTACAGGGCATGGCTCCTACGAGCAGTACTTC.

CDR3 sequence (DNA): TGTGCCAGCGGGACAGGTCAGACCTACGAGCAGTACTTC. Amino acids: CASGTGQTYEQYF. This chain joins TRBV7-9 and TRBJ2-7; 8 bases are shared with TRBD1. The CDR3 consists of 13 residues. Germline V CDR1 and CDR2: SEHNR, FQNEAQ (reference sequence). Trimming at V came to 8 bases and at J to 2 bases, leaving 5 bases not matched to a gene.

The chain employs TRBV2 and TRBJ2-3, with D perhaps assigned TRBD1 or TRBD2 (5 bases each). Trimming cost V 5 bases and J 2 bases, with 14 bases left between them. In germline, CDR1 is SNHLY, CDR2 FYNNEI. This CDR3 is 15 amino acids long. CDR3 nucleotides: TGTGCCAGCAGTAGGGAACGGGGCCCCACAGATACGCAGTATTTT. It specifies CASSRERGPTDTQYF.

This clonotype has only a few counts. The genes are TRBV18 and TRBJ2-7, with 8 bases fitting TRBD1. Germline CDR1 KGHSH, CDR2 LQKENI. This CDR3 contains 13 residues. V was pared by 2 bases and J by 7 bases, with 4 bases of the junction left unmatched. The CDR3 DNA follows: TGTGCCAGCTCACCAATTGGACAGGGTGAGCAGTACTTC. This codes for CASSPIGQGEQYF.

The chain carries TRBV30 and TRBJ1-1; TRBD1 matches 7 bases. The CDR3 has 13 amino acids. The germline CDR1 and CDR2 sequences are GTSNPN and SVGIG (reference sequence). Unmatched junction bases numbered 7, after V lost 5 bases and J lost 4 bases. CDR3: CAWRDRVGTEAFF. The DNA for the CDR3 is TGTGCCTGGCGCGACAGGGTTGGCACTGAAGCTTTCTTT. Using reference TRBV30 and TRBJ1-1 for the parts outside the CDR3, the full variable domain is SQTIHQWPATLVQPVGSPLSLECTVEGTSNPNLYWYRQAAGRGLQLLFYSVGIGQISSEVPQNLSASRPQDRQFILSSKKLLLSDSGFYLCAWRDRVGTEAFFGQGTRLTVV.

The chain links TRBV6-6 to TRBJ2-5; D is undetermined. The length of the CDR3 is 14 residues. V was clipped by 6 bases and J by 2 bases, with 13 bases between them. CDR1 is MNHNY and CDR2 is SVGAGI in the germline V gene (reference sequence). Here the CDR3 DNA reads TGTGCCAGCAGCCACCAAGCCGGGCAAGAGACCCAGTACTTC. This encodes CASSHQAGQETQYF.

This chain joins TRBV2 and TRBJ1-6; the match to TRBD1 covers 8 bases. This CDR3 region has 15 residues. Germline CDR1 is SNHLY and CDR2 is FYNNEI. Germline trimming cut 8 bases from V and 4 bases from J; bases unmatched to any gene: 7. The CDR3 reads CASLGQGVYNSPLHF. The CDR3 bases are TGTGCCAGCCTCGGACAGGGCGTGTATAATTCACCCCTCCACTTT. Variable domain in full (rest from reference TRBV2 and TRBJ1-6): EPEVTQTPSHQVTQMGQEVILRCVPISNHLYFYWYRQILGQKVEFLVSFYNNEISEKSEIFDDQFSVERPDGSNFTLKIRSTKLEDSAMYFCASLGQGVYNSPLHFGNGTRLTVT.

J is TRBJ2-1 and V is TRBV27; the D gene is possibly TRBD1 (6 bases). This CDR3 contains 15 residues. The germline V gene encodes CDR1 MNHEY and CDR2 SMNVEV (reference sequence). V shed 8 bases and J shed 2 bases, with 16 bases lying between them. CDR3 in amino acids: CASGTGPTPYNEQFF. Written as DNA, the CDR3 is TGTGCCAGCGGCACAGGGCCAACTCCCTACAATGAGCAGTTCTTC.

In this sample, this clonotype turned up a few times. V and J are TRBV5-1 and TRBJ2-7; D possibly uses TRBD1 or TRBD2 (6 bases each). In germline, CDR1 is SGHRS, CDR2 YFSETQ. V was clipped by 1 base and J by 3 bases, with 14 bases between them. The CDR3 length is 15 residues. The CDR3 protein is CASSLRLGGSYEQYF. The CDR3 region has the DNA TGCGCCAGCAGCTTGCGCCTGGGGGGCAGCTACGAGCAGTACTTC.

This clonotype was seen ten or more times. This chain joins TRBV12-3 or TRBV12-4 and TRBJ1-5, with D unclear. Between the trimmed V and J ends, which lost 6 bases and 0 bases, there was a span of 3 bases. The CDR3 sequence is 12 residues long. This CDR3 is CASRNSNQPQHF. CDR3 coding DNA: TGTGCCAGCAGAAATAGCAATCAGCCCCAGCATTTT.

The chain couples TRBV28 to TRBJ1-5, with 7 bases lining up with TRBD1. CDR3 length equals 16 residues. The trim removed 5 bases at V and 4 bases at J, leaving 11 bases unmatched. CDR1 and CDR2 (germline): MDHEN, SYDVKM. CDR3 sequence (DNA): TGTGCCAGCAGTAGGACAGGTGATCCCTGGAATCAGCCCCAGCATTTT. Residues: CASSRTGDPWNQPQHF.

The V and J genes are TRBV12-3 or TRBV12-4 and TRBJ2-7; D is perhaps TRBD2 (5 bases). The J call may be wrong; the DNA end is better matched by TRBJ2-1. CDR3 length: 12 amino acids. CDR3 in amino acids: CATAPGNNEQFF. The CDR3, as DNA: TGTGCCACCGCACCGGGGAACAATGAGCAGTTCTTC.

Notes on this clonotype: A single base separates this from a much larger clone, so it may be a read error. This chain connects TRBV6-2 or TRBV6-3 to TRBJ2-7; a weak D match, TRBD1 (6 bases). Germline lookup yields CDR1 MNHEY and CDR2 SVGEGT. This CDR3 is 13 amino acids long. V dropped 6 bases and J dropped 0 bases, with 9 bases sitting between them. The CDR3 nucleotides read TGTGCCAGCAGCGGACAGACCTCCTACGAGCAGTACGTC. Its translation is CASSGQTSYEQYV.

This clonotype was observed at least ten times. The rearrangement joins TRBV5-1 to TRBJ2-5; D is uncertain. Germline values: CDR1 SGHRS, CDR2 YFSETQ. The CDR3 is 11 amino acids. V dropped 2 bases and J dropped 11 bases, with 10 bases sitting between them. The CDR3 bases are TGCGCCAGCAGCTTACACCGTGAGCAGTACTTC. Translated: CASSLHREQYF.